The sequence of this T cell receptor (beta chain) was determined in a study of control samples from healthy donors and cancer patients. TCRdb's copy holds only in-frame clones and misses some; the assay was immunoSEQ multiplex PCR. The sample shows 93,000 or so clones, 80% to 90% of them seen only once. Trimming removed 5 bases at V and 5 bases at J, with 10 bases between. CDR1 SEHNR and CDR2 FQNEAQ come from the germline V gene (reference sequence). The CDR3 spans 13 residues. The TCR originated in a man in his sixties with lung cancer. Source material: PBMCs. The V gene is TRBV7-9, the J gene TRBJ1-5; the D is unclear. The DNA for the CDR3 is TGTGCCAGCAGCCGCTTGGAAGATCAGCCCCAGCATTTT. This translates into CASSRLEDQPQHF. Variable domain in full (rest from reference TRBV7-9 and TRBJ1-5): DTGVSQNPRHKITKRGQNVTFRCDPISEHNRLYWYRQTLGQGPEFLTYFQNEAQLEKSRLLSDRFSAERPKGSFSTLEIQRTEQGDSAMYLCASSRLEDQPQHFGDGTRLSIL.